This entry concerns a single T cell receptor (beta chain). The same CDR3 can be traced to other DNA sequences in this sample. Profiled with immunoSEQ multiplex PCR; TCRdb holds only in-frame clones, not every one. Of about 490,000 clones in the sample, around 80% were seen once. The data belong to a study of shared clonotypes between healthy human individuals. There are 13 residues in the CDR3. Trimming shortened V by 5 bases and J by 6 bases, and 10 bases separated the two germline ends. Looked up from germline, CDR1 is MDHEN and CDR2 is SYDVKM. What was sequenced was PBMCs. The rearrangement links TRBV28 to TRBJ2-2; D gene ambiguous. This TCR derives from a middle-aged woman in good health. Some clones in this sample may be carry-over from other donors' samples. This CDR3 is CASSLRVAGELFF. The CDR3 DNA reads as TGTGCCAGCAGTCTTAGGGTAGCCGGGGAGCTGTTTTTT.